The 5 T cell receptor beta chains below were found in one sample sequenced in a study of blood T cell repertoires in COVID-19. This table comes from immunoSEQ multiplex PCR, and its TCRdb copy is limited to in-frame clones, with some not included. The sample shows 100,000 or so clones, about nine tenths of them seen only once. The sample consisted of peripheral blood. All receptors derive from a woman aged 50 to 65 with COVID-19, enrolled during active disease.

The CDR3 spells CASSSGLGSYEQYF. Here the CDR3 DNA reads TGTGCCAGCAGCTCGGGACTGGGGTCCTACGAGCAGTACTTC. V is TRBV13 and J is TRBJ2-7; possibly TRBD2 for D (6 bases). Trimming removed 4 bases at V and 1 base at J, with 11 bases between. The germline CDR1 and CDR2 sequences are PRHDT and FYEKMQ (reference sequence). This CDR3 region has 14 residues.

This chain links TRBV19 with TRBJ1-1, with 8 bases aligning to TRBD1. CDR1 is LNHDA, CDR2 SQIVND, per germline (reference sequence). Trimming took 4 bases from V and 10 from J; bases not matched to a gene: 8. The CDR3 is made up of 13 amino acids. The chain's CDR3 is CASSTSTGAVAFF. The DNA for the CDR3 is TGTGCCAGTAGTACCTCGACAGGGGCGGTAGCTTTCTTT.

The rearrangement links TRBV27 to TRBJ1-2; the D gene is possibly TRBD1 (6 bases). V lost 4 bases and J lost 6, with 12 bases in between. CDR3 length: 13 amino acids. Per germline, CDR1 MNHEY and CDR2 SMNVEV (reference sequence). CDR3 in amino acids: CASSSLDSDGYTF. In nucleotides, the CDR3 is TGTGCCAGCAGTTCCTTGGACAGCGATGGCTACACCTTC.

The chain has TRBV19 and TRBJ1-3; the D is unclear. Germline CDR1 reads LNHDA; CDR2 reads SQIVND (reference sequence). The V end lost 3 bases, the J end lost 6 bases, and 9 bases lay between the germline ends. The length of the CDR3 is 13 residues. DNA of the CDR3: TGTGCCAGTAGTATGGGAGGCGTAAACACCATATATTTT. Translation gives CASSMGGVNTIYF.

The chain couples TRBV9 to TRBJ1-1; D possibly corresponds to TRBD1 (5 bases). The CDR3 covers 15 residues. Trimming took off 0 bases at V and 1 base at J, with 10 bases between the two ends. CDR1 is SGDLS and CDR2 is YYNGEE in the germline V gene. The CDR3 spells CASSVARGENTEAFF. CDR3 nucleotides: TGTGCCAGCAGCGTAGCGCGGGGCGAGAACACTGAAGCTTTCTTT.